This TCR beta chain derives from a study of post-analysis software for immune sequencing data. General study results and limits: Controls showed lower frequencies than patients for roughly five TRBV segments, and TRBV5-6, TRBV5-1 and TRBV20-1 were among these.

A note on this clonotype: The antigen is undetermined. This is likely a read error, given that the CDR3 carries no conserved phenylalanine or tryptophan at its end.

The CDR3 is made up of 16 amino acids. The ends were cut back, 4 bases at V and 0 bases at J, with 10 bases in the middle. The germline CDR1 and CDR2 sequences are LGHNA and YNFKEQ. Researchers reported that TCR beta cDNA libraries carried unique molecular identifiers. One entry per CDR3 protein results from TCRdb running MiXCR on the PCR reads. The sample contains 750,000 to 900,000 distinct CDR3 sequences, 46% of which appear only once. Sequenced: blood. The chain recombines TRBV4-2 with TRBJ1-6, with no clear D. The sequence was collected from a girl aged 10-17 years with multiple sclerosis. CDR3 nucleotide sequence: TGTGCCAGCAGCCGCCAACAGAGCTCCTATAATTCACCCCTCCACTGT. Translation: CASSRQQSSYNSPLHC.